One sample yielded the 10 T cell receptor beta chains listed below, sequenced in a study of blood T cell repertoires in COVID-19. Profiled with immunoSEQ multiplex PCR; TCRdb holds only in-frame clones, not every one. This table has 200,000 to 250,000 clones, under 85% appearing once. Input material: peripheral blood. The receptors were sampled from a woman aged 30 to 39 with COVID-19, enrolled during active disease.

The chain links TRBV18 to TRBJ2-1, with D possibly TRBD1 on 5 matching bases. Trimming removed 2 bases from V and 6 bases from J, with 11 bases in between. The CDR3 totals 14 residues. Looked up from germline, CDR1 is KGHSH and CDR2 is LQKENI. CDR3 in DNA: TGTGCCAGCTCACCAGTCCCAGGGTCCAATGAGCAGTTCTTC. Translation: CASSPVPGSNEQFF.

V gene TRBV6-5 combines with J gene TRBJ1-2; D may be TRBD1 (5 bases). The germline V gene has CDR1 MNHEY and CDR2 SVGAGI. Trimming took 2 bases from V and 4 from J, leaving 8 bases between them. The CDR3 sequence is 13 residues long. The CDR3 nucleotides read TGTGCCAGCAGTTACCGGGGGGGCTATGGCTACACCTTC. It specifies CASSYRGGYGYTF.

The gene calls are TRBV11-3 and TRBJ2-2; D remains ambiguous. The CDR3 contains 16 residues. Looked up from germline, CDR1 is SGHNT and CDR2 is YENEEA. Trimming cost V 3 bases and J 4 bases, with 15 bases left between them. Here the CDR3 reads CASSFGGRQGTGELFF. CDR3 DNA: TGTGCCAGCAGCTTTGGTGGCAGACAAGGCACCGGGGAGCTGTTTTTT.

This clone appeared a few times. The V gene is TRBV5-4, the J gene TRBJ2-2; D gene uncertain. This CDR3 is 12 amino acids long. Germline assignment: CDR1 SGHNT and CDR2 YYREEE (reference sequence). V was cut by 6 bases and J by 4 bases, with 7 bases left in between. CDR3 residues: CASKPGTGELFF. As DNA, the CDR3 is TGTGCCAGCAAGCCGGGCACCGGGGAGCTGTTTTTT. Full variable domain (rest looked up from reference TRBV5-4 and TRBJ2-2): ETGVTQSPTHLIKTRGQQVTLRCSSQSGHNTVSWYQQALGQGPQFIFQYYREEENGRGNFPPRFSGLQFPNYSSELNVNALELDDSALYLCASKPGTGELFFGEGSRLTVL.

This chain joins TRBV5-6 and TRBJ1-1; D is unclear. CDR3 length: 17 amino acids. The V gene lost 0 bases and the J gene lost 1 base, with 16 bases spanning the gap. Germline loops: CDR1 SGHDT, CDR2 YYEEEE. CDR3 nucleotides: TGTGCCAGCAGCTTGGGGGAGACCCGGCTGGCGAACACTGAAGCTTTCTTT. Translated: CASSLGETRLANTEAFF. Combining the CDR3 with reference TRBV5-6 and TRBJ1-1 gives the whole variable domain DAGVTQSPTHLIKTRGQQVTLRCSPKSGHDTVSWYQQALGQGPQFIFQYYEEEERQRGNFPDRFSGHQFPNYSSELNVNALLLGDSALYLCASSLGETRLANTEAFFGQGTRLTVV.

The table lists this clone with a few counts. V is TRBV7-2 and J is TRBJ1-2; no reliable D call. CDR1 is SGHTA and CDR2 is FQGNSA in the germline V gene. The V end was cut by 5 bases, the J end by 4 bases, with 11 bases between. The CDR3 runs to 13 residues. The CDR3, as DNA: TGTGCCAGCAGCCACACAGCTGGCTATGGCTACACCTTC. This translates into CASSHTAGYGYTF.

The chain couples TRBV29-1 to TRBJ2-1, with 9 positions matching TRBD2. V was pared by 3 bases and J by 9 bases, with 27 bases of the junction left unmatched. CDR3 size: 20 residues. CDR1 SQVTM and CDR2 ANQGSEA come from the germline V gene. CDR3 region: CSVDSSGTPGGRGYSGEQFF. In nucleotides, the CDR3 is TGCAGCGTTGATTCCTCCGGGACGCCTGGCGGGAGGGGGTACAGTGGTGAGCAGTTCTTC.

The rearrangement uses TRBV19 and TRBJ2-2, with 11 bases aligning to TRBD2. The germline CDR1 and CDR2 sequences are LNHDA and SQIVND (reference sequence). The CDR3 is 17 residues long. V trimming: 4 bases; J trimming: 4 bases; junction bases outside the gene matches: 8. CDR3 residues: CASSRPPGLAATGELFF. CDR3 nucleotide sequence: TGTGCCAGTAGTAGGCCGCCGGGACTAGCGGCCACCGGGGAGCTGTTTTTT.

The chain joins TRBV6-5 to TRBJ2-1; the match to TRBD2 covers 10 bases. CDR1 is MNHEY and CDR2 is SVGAGI in the germline V gene. V lost 0 bases to trimming and J lost 8 bases; unmatched junction nucleotides: 7. The length of the CDR3 is 16 residues. DNA of the CDR3: TGTGCCAGCAGTTACTCCCTAGCGGGAGCCGGGGATGAGCAGTTCTTC. Protein: CASSYSLAGAGDEQFF.

The chain links TRBV28 to TRBJ1-4, with D tentatively TRBD1 (6 bases). Deletions cut 5 bases from V and 1 base from J, with 17 bases between. Germline V lookup: CDR1 MDHEN, CDR2 SYDVKM. The CDR3 loop spans 17 amino acids. Here the CDR3 DNA reads TGTGCCAGCAGTCTTTCAACAGGGATGAGAACTAATGAAAAACTGTTTTTT. It is translated as CASSLSTGMRTNEKLFF.